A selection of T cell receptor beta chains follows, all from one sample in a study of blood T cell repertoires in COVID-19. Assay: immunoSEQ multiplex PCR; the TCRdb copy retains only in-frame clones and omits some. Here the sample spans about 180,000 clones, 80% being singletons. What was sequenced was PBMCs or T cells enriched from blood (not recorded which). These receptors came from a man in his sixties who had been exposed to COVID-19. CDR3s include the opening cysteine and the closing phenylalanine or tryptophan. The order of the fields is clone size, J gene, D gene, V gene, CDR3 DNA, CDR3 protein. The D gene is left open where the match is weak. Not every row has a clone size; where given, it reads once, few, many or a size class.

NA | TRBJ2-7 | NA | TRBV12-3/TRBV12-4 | TGTGCCAGCAGTTTGGCGGGCTACGAGCAGTACTTC | CASSLAGYEQYF
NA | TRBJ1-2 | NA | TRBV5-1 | TGCGCCAGCAGCCTGGGTCCTTACGGGAGTGGCTACACCTTC | CASSLGPYGSGYTF
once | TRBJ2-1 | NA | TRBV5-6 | TGTGCCAGCAGCTTGGCAACCGGGACTCCTTTCTTC | CASSLATGTPFF
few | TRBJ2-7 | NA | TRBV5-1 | TGCGCCAGCAGCTTAGAGGGATACGAGCAGTACTTC | CASSLEGYEQYF
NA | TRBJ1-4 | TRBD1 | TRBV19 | TGTGCCAGTACCCCGGTAGGGGGCGCCCGTAATGAAAAACTGTTTTTT | CASTPVGGARNEKLFF
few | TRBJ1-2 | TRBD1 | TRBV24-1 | TGTGCCACCAGTGACCCGGACAGGGGCAAGTACACCTTC | CATSDPDRGKYTF
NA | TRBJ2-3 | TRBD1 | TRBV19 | TGTGCCAGTAGCCCCACAGGGGTCGGGACAGATACGCAGTATTTT | CASSPTGVGTDTQYF
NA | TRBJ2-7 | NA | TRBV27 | TGTGCCAGCAGTTTCCCCCCCAGGTCCTACGAGCAGTACTTC | CASSFPPRSYEQYF
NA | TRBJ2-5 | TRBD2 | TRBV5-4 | TGTGCCAGCAGCACCGGGACTAGCGGGCTCCAAGAGACCCAGTACTTC | CASSTGTSGLQETQYF
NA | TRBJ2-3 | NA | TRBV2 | TGTGCCAGCAGTCCGGCAGATACGCAGTATTTT | CASSPADTQYF
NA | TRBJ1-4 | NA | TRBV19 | TGTGCCAGTAGTAGTCCCCGGACAGAAATTAATGAAAAACTGTTTTTT | CASSSPRTEINEKLFF
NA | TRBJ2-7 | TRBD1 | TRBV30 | TGTGCCTGGAGTACGCCCGACAGGGCCGACTACGAGCAGTACTTC | CAWSTPDRADYEQYF
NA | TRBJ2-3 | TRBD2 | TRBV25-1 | TGTGCCAGCAGTGAGGGGGGGAGGGATACGCAGTATTTT | CASSEGGRDTQYF
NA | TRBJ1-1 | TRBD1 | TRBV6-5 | TGTGCCAGCAGGATACAGGGGATGGGCACTGAAGCTTTCTTT | CASRIQGMGTEAFF
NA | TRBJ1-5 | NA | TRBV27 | TGTGCCAGCAGTTTTAGGGGGGGGCGGCAGGATCAGCCCCAGCATTTT | CASSFRGGRQDQPQHF
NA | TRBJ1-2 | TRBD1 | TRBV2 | TGTGCCAGCAGTTCCCGACAGGGGGCAAACTATGGCTACACCTTC | CASSSRQGANYGYTF
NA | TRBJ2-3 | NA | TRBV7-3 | TGTGCCAGCAGCCCAAGATTCGGAGATACGCAGTATTTT | CASSPRFGDTQYF
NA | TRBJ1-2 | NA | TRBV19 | TGTGCCAGTAGTATAGCAGGGATTACCTATGGCTACACCTTC | CASSIAGITYGYTF
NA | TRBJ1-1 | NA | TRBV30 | TGTGCCTGGAGGGCGGGGATGAACACTGAAGCTTTCTTT | CAWRAGMNTEAFF
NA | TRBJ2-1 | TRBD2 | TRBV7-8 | TGTGCCAGCAGCGGAAGACTAGCGGAATCCTACAATGAGCAGTTCTTC | CASSGRLAESYNEQFF
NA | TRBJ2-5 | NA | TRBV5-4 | TGTGCCAGCAGCCGGGCCTCCCCGGGGGTAGAGACCCAGTACTTC | CASSRASPGVETQYF
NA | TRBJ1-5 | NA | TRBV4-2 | TGTGCCAGCAGCCAGCAGGACAATCAGCCCCAGCATTTT | CASSQQDNQPQHF
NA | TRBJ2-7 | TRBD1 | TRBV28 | TGTGCCAGCCTCGGACAGGGGGCTTCCTACGAGCAGTACTTC | CASLGQGASYEQYF
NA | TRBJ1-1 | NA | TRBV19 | TGTGCCAGTAGTATGCAGGGAAGAAACACTGAAGCTTTCTTT | CASSMQGRNTEAFF
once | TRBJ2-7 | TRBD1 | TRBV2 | TGTGCCAGCAGTGACCAGACAGGGAGACGGAACTACGAGCAGTACTTC | CASSDQTGRRNYEQYF
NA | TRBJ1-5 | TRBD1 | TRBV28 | TGTGCCAGCAGCCGCGACAGGGTCCAGCCCCAGCATTTT | CASSRDRVQPQHF
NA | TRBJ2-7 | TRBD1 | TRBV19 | TGTGCCAGTAGTCGCGTACCGGGACAGGGTAGGGTTTACGAGCAGTACTTC | CASSRVPGQGRVYEQYF